This TCR beta chain was sequenced in a study of T cell responses to AZD1222 COVID-19 vaccine. Germline V lookup: CDR1 MNHEY, CDR2 SVGAGI. V lost 2 bases and J lost 4, with 15 bases in between. The CDR3 sequence is 15 residues long. On this clone: The antigen remains undetermined.

Measured with immunoSEQ multiplex PCR; TCRdb has only the in-frame clones, and not every one. The sample contains 200,000 or so clones, 85% to 95% of which appear only once. Study-wide points: Baseline seropositives among AZD1222 recipients totaled only five or six. Repertoires in all cases were sampled only once the peak T cell response had passed. Clonal diversity may have been underestimated, and the donors were mostly white British, with more females than males.

The origin of this receptor is an adult in good health. The sequenced sample was peripheral blood, obtained on day 0 of AZD1222 vaccination. This rearrangement joins TRBV6-5 to TRBJ2-7; D may correspond to TRBD1 or TRBD2 (6 bases each). The CDR3 here is CASSYRLGGSYEQYF. CDR3 bases: TGTGCCAGCAGTTACCGCCTAGGGGGGAGTTACGAGCAGTACTTC.